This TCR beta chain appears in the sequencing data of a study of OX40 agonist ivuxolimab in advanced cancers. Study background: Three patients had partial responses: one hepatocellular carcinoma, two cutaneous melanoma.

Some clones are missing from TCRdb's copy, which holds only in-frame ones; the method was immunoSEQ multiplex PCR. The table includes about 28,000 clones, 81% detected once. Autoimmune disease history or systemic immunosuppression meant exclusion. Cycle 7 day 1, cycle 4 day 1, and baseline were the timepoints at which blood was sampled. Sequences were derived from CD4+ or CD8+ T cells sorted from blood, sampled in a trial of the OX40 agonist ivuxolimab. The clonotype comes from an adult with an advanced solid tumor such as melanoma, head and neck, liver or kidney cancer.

CDR3 amino acids: CASWERGNQPQHF. The CDR3 DNA follows: TGTGCCAGCTGGGAACGGGGCAATCAGCCCCAGCATTTT. V is TRBV5-8 and J is TRBJ1-5; the D is unclear. Deletions cut 7 bases from V and 2 bases from J, with 10 bases between. This CDR3 is built from 13 residues. Germline V CDR1 and CDR2: SGHTS, YDEGEE. The entire variable domain, with the rest obtained from reference TRBV5-8 and TRBJ1-5, is as follows: EAGVTQSPTHLIKTRGQQATLRCSPISGHTSVYWYQQALGLGLQFLLWYDEGEERNRGNFPPRFSGRQFPNYSSELNVNALELEDSALYLCASWERGNQPQHFGDGTRLSIL.